This note documents a single TCR beta chain sequence. This entry belongs to a study of T cell changes during pregnancy in multiple sclerosis. Germline V CDR1 and CDR2: SGHDT, YYEEEE. Trimming shortened V by 0 bases and J by 5 bases, and 11 bases separated the two germline ends. The CDR3 spans 14 residues. Sequenced by immunoSEQ multiplex PCR; TCRdb stores in-frame clones only, minus some. This sample has roughly 22,000 clones, with approximately 90% found just once. The V gene is TRBV5-6, the J gene TRBJ1-2; D uncertain. The TCR was taken from a female donor in good health, enrolled as a control in a pregnancy study. The sequenced sample was CD4+ T cells from peripheral blood mononuclear cells, obtained after pregnancy. CDR3 bases: TGTGCCAGCAGCTTGGCACACCCACTATATGGCTACACCTTC. Its translation is CASSLAHPLYGYTF.